This T cell receptor beta chain was sequenced in a study of T cell responses to AZD1222 COVID-19 vaccine. This CDR3 has 15 amino acids. Assay used: immunoSEQ multiplex PCR; TCRdb lists only in-frame clones, some missing. The sample includes around 160,000 clones, 92% of them seen just once. The input for sequencing was peripheral blood, taken 28 days after the second AZD1222 dose. V gene TRBV21-1 combines with J gene TRBJ2-5. TRBV21-1 is assigned pseudogene status. This TCR was sampled from an adult who received the AZD1222 COVID-19 vaccine. CDR3 in amino acids: CASSKENCQSETQYF. The CDR3 DNA reads TGTGCCAGCAGCAAAGAAAACTGCCAGTCTGAGACCCAGTACTTC.